The 14 T cell receptor beta chains listed next were all sequenced from one sample in a study of T cell repertoires in cytomegalovirus infection. Each CDR3 protein gets one entry after TCRdb re-called the reads with MiXCR. The sample has a few hundred thousand distinct CDR3 sequences, about a sixth seen once. The sequenced sample was PBMCs. The receptors were sampled from a human donor in good health (CMV status not recorded). Some clones in this sample may be carry-over from other donors' samples.

To note about this clonotype: This may arise from a read error, as a much more abundant clone is one base away. The chain employs TRBV28 and TRBJ2-2, with D possibly TRBD2 on 5 matching bases. The CDR3 length is 15 residues. Germline-derived CDR1 and CDR2 are MDHEN and SYDVKM. The CDR3: CASSLAWMNTGELSF. The CDR3 region has the DNA TGTGCCAGCAGTTTGGCCTGGATGAACACCGGGGAGCTGTCTTTT.

The chain combines TRBV6-8 with TRBJ1-2; D uncertain. The V gene's germline CDR1 is MNHGY and CDR2 SAAAGT. This CDR3 has 16 residues. The V and J ends lost 5 bases and 8 bases respectively, with 24 bases between them. CDR3 protein: CASSPRREAARGGYTF. DNA of the CDR3: TGTGCCAGCAGTCCACGCCGGGAGGCCGCCCGGGGAGGCTACACCTTC.

V is TRBV7-9 and J is TRBJ2-2, with D possibly matching TRBD1 (6 bases). V dropped 3 bases and J dropped 0 bases, with 11 bases sitting between them. The CDR3 has 16 residues. From germline, CDR1 is SEHNR and CDR2 FQNEAQ (reference sequence). For the CDR3, the DNA is TGTGCCAGCAGCTTTGACAGGCCGTCGAACACCGGGGAGCTGTTTTTT. Translation gives CASSFDRPSNTGELFF.

V gene TRBV29-1 combines with J gene TRBJ1-1; no definite D call. Germline assignment: CDR1 SQVTM and CDR2 ANQGSEA. This CDR3 contains 12 residues. Trimming stripped 2 bases from V and 4 bases from J, with 8 bases between. Here the CDR3 DNA reads TGCAGCGTTGAATTACCGGGCACTGAAGCTTTCTTT. This translates into CSVELPGTEAFF.

This clonotype came up many times. V gene TRBV7-2 combines with J gene TRBJ1-5, with 7 bases matching TRBD1. After removal of 4 bases from V and 4 bases from J, the junction contained 1 base not matched to a gene. Germline V CDR1 and CDR2: SGHTA, FQGNSA. This CDR3 contains 13 residues. The DNA of the CDR3 is TGTGCCAGCAGCTCGGACAGGAATCAGCCCCAGCATTTT. Translating it yields CASSSDRNQPQHF.

This clonotype was seen ten or more times. V usage is TRBV10-3 and J usage is TRBJ2-5, with D hard to call. Germline-derived CDR1 and CDR2 are ENHRY and SYGVKD. V was clipped by 0 bases and J by 5 bases, with 4 bases between them. This CDR3 is 12 amino acids long. CDR3 sequence (DNA): TGTGCCATCAGTGAGTCGGGGGAGACCCAGTACTTC. Protein product: CAISESGETQYF.

V and J are TRBV28 and TRBJ1-2, with TRBD1 matching over 11 bases. Germline loops: CDR1 MDHEN, CDR2 SYDVKM. J was trimmed by 6 bases and V by 10 bases; bases with no gene match: 7. This CDR3 spans 13 amino acids. DNA of the CDR3: TGTGCCATCGAGGACAGGGGGCGTGATGGCTACACCTTC. As protein: CAIEDRGRDGYTF.

This clonotype was seen a handful of times. This chain joins TRBV25-1 and TRBJ2-3; no clear D gene. Trimming cost V 3 bases and J 0 bases, with 10 bases left between them. Per the germline V gene, CDR1 is MGHDK and CDR2 is SYGVNS. The CDR3 is 15 amino acids. In DNA form, the CDR3 reads TGTGCCAGCAGTGAGGGGTCTTCCAGCACAGATACGCAGTATTTT. Protein sequence: CASSEGSSSTDTQYF.

This clonotype has a count of ten or more. The chain recombines TRBV11-1 with TRBJ2-6; tentatively, D is TRBD2 (6 bases). Germline assignment: CDR1 SGHAT and CDR2 FQDESV (reference sequence). The CDR3 consists of 19 residues. The V end lost 3 bases, the J end lost 0 bases, and 18 bases lay between the germline ends. In DNA form, the CDR3 reads TGTGCCAGCAGCTTTCTCTCCGGGGGACCTACCTCTGGGGCCAACGTCCTGACTTTC. As protein: CASSFLSGGPTSGANVLTF.

The V gene is TRBV14, the J gene TRBJ2-1; TRBD1 aligns across 9 bases. Germline V gene lookup returns CDR1 SGHDN and CDR2 FVKESK. The V gene end was trimmed by 2 bases and the J gene end by 8 bases; junction bases not matched to a gene: 13. This CDR3 spans 17 amino acids. The CDR3 bases are TGTGCCAGCAGCCAACCGCCCCTGGGACAGGGCCGCTATGAGCAGTTCTTC. It codes for CASSQPPLGQGRYEQFF.

The chain combines TRBV12-3 or TRBV12-4 with TRBJ1-4; TRBD1 matches 8 bases. The junction had 8 bases not matched to a gene; V was cut back by 6 bases and J by 2 bases. The CDR3 loop spans 16 amino acids. The CDR3 bases are TGTGCCAGCAGCCCCGGGACAGGACCGACTAATGAAAAACTGTTTTTT. This translates into CASSPGTGPTNEKLFF.

Only a few counts were recorded for this clonotype. The chain combines TRBV7-8 with TRBJ2-1, with D tentatively TRBD1 (6 bases). The V and J ends lost 2 bases and 7 bases respectively, with 15 bases between them. Germline V CDR1 and CDR2: SGHVS, FQNEAQ. CDR3 length: 15 residues. The DNA for the CDR3 is TGTGCCAGCAGCTTATGGCGACAGGCGAGAAATGAGCAGTTCTTC. Translated, it gives CASSLWRQARNEQFF.

This clonotype was picked up a small number of times. The chain uses TRBV20-1 and TRBJ2-7; 10 bases align to TRBD1. CDR3 length: 16 amino acids. V was pared by 6 bases and J by 1 base, with 12 bases of the junction left unmatched. Germline V gene lookup returns CDR1 DFQATT and CDR2 SNEGSKA (reference sequence). CDR3 sequence reads: CSANNFRDRGSYEQYF. CDR3 bases: TGCAGTGCCAACAACTTTCGGGACAGGGGTTCCTACGAGCAGTACTTC.

There are many counts of this clonotype. This chain uses TRBV12-3 or TRBV12-4 with TRBJ2-3; no reliable D call. This CDR3 comprises 14 residues. V was trimmed by 3 bases and J by 1 base, leaving 8 bases between them. The CDR3 is CASSLLGGTDTQYF. CDR3 DNA sequence: TGTGCCAGCAGTTTGTTAGGCGGCACAGATACGCAGTATTTT.